The next 11 T cell receptor beta chains were all read from a single sample in a study of blood T cell repertoires in COVID-19. Assay used: immunoSEQ multiplex PCR; TCRdb lists only in-frame clones, some missing. The sample lists 130,000 to 150,000 clones, roughly 90% occurring once. Sample: peripheral blood. These receptor sequences come from a human donor in a cohort sampled during active COVID-19.

This clone came up a few times. The rearrangement joins TRBV30 to TRBJ1-6, with D hard to call. The germline CDR1 and CDR2 sequences are GTSNPN and SVGIG (reference sequence). The CDR3 spans 12 residues. Trimming cost V 2 bases and J 7 bases, with 6 bases left between them. This CDR3 reads CAWSTANSPLHF. The CDR3 nucleotides read TGTGCCTGGAGTACAGCAAATTCACCCCTCCACTTT.

V is TRBV5-1 and J is TRBJ2-3, with a weak D call TRBD2 (5 bases). The germline V gene has CDR1 SGHRS and CDR2 YFSETQ. The CDR3 has 16 residues. The V end was cut by 4 bases, the J end by 1 base, with 16 bases between. The chain's CDR3 is CASSRDSGGRTDTQYF. CDR3 sequence (DNA): TGCGCCAGCAGCCGGGATAGTGGCGGGCGCACAGATACGCAGTATTTT. The variable domain in full, completed from reference TRBV5-1 and TRBJ2-3, reads KAGVTQTPRYLIKTRGQQVTLSCSPISGHRSVSWYQQTPGQGLQFLFEYFSETQRNKGNFPGRFSGRQFSNSRSEMNVSTLELGDSALYLCASSRDSGGRTDTQYFGPGTRLTVL.

The chain is built from TRBV4-3 and TRBJ1-2; the D gene is possibly TRBD1 (5 bases). This CDR3 comprises 15 residues. Deletions cut 1 base from V and 4 bases from J, with 13 bases between. The germline V gene encodes CDR1 LGHNA and CDR2 YSLEER. CDR3 sequence (DNA): TGCGCCAGCAGCCAAGGACTCAGGGAAAGCTATGGCTACACCTTC. Amino acids: CASSQGLRESYGYTF.

The chain combines TRBV7-2 with TRBJ1-6, with D hard to call. Germline V gene data show CDR1 as SGHTA and CDR2 as FQGNSA. Between the trimmed V and J ends, which lost 5 bases and 11 bases, there was a span of 16 bases. This CDR3 has 14 amino acids. The CDR3 coding sequence is TGTGCCAGCAGCCAAGGGAGCCCTTCCACACCCCTCCACTTT. Its protein product is CASSQGSPSTPLHF.

This clone was seen more than once but under ten times. This chain connects TRBV2 to TRBJ1-5; 8 bases line up with TRBD1. Germline V gene lookup returns CDR1 SNHLY and CDR2 FYNNEI. The V and J ends lost 3 bases and 2 bases, in that order; junction bases with no gene match: 3. The CDR3 is 15 amino acids. This CDR3 is CASSDDRGRNQPQHF. The CDR3 DNA follows: TGTGCCAGCAGTGACGACAGGGGTCGCAATCAGCCCCAGCATTTT.

The chain is built from TRBV5-5 and TRBJ1-2, with a tentative D call TRBD1 (5 bases). Trimming pared 0 bases from V and 3 bases from J, leaving 6 bases between. Germline lookup yields CDR1 SGHKS and CDR2 YYEKEE (reference sequence). CDR3 length: 13 amino acids. This CDR3 is CASSLGRDYGYTF. In DNA, the CDR3 is TGTGCCAGCAGCTTGGGCAGGGACTATGGCTACACCTTC.

This clone was detected only once. This chain connects TRBV24-1 to TRBJ2-7; 8 positions agree with TRBD1. The CDR3 contains 11 residues. V dropped 7 bases and J dropped 11; count of bases not matched to a gene: 6. Germline CDR1 and CDR2: KGHDR and SFDVKD. The CDR3 reads CATSDDRGKYF. In DNA, the CDR3 is TGTGCCACCAGCGACGACAGGGGAAAGTACTTC.

The chain carries TRBV4-3 and TRBJ2-3, with D perhaps TRBD2 (5 bases). The V gene's germline CDR1 is LGHNA and CDR2 YSLEER. This CDR3 contains 15 residues. V was pared by 0 bases and J by 10 bases, with 17 bases between. Here the CDR3 DNA reads TGCGCCAGCAGCCAAGACCCTCTTCCGAGGGCCGCGCAGTATTTT. Its translation is CASSQDPLPRAAQYF.

This sequence joins TRBV3-1 (or the pseudogene TRBV3-2) and TRBJ2-7; the D is unclear. This CDR3 spans 12 amino acids. Germline V lookup: CDR1 LGHDT, CDR2 YNNKEL (reference sequence). V was cut by 3 bases and J by 2 bases, with 5 bases left in between. The CDR3 protein is CASSQQAYEQYF. The DNA of the CDR3 is TGTGCCAGCAGCCAGCAGGCCTACGAGCAGTACTTC.

The CDR3 spells CASSADRNEQYF. The CDR3 bases are TGTGCCAGCAGTGCGGACAGAAACGAGCAGTACTTC. The chain recombines TRBV2 with TRBJ2-7; maybe TRBD1 (6 bases). The CDR3 spans 12 residues. The germline gives CDR1 SNHLY, CDR2 FYNNEI. Trimming took off 4 bases at V and 5 bases at J, with 9 bases between the two ends.

The J gene is TRBJ2-5, the V gene TRBV27; 10 positions match TRBD2. This CDR3 spans 20 amino acids. V lost 5 bases and J lost 5; bases outside the gene matches: 23. Germline-derived CDR1 and CDR2 are MNHEY and SMNVEV (reference sequence). The CDR3 spells CASSLQPPTLYSGRLETQYF. The CDR3 coding sequence is TGTGCCAGCAGTCTACAACCACCTACCCTGTATAGCGGGAGGTTGGAGACCCAGTACTTC.